These 6 T cell receptor beta chains were all obtained from the same sample, sequenced in a study of PD-L1 blockade in urothelial cancer. Sequencing used immunoSEQ multiplex PCR; TCRdb keeps in-frame clones, though not all of them. Of under 120,000 clones listed, approximately 85% are singletons. This material consisted of PBMCs, taken around atezolizumab (anti-PD-L1) treatment. All receptors come from a man aged 50 or older with urothelial cancer.

The rearrangement links TRBV4-2 to TRBJ2-7; D is perhaps TRBD1 (5 bases). Trimming stripped 2 bases from V and 1 base from J, with 12 bases between. CDR1 LGHNA and CDR2 YNFKEQ come from the germline V gene. CDR3 length: 15 amino acids. In DNA form, the CDR3 reads TGTGCCAGCAGCCAATCAGGGCCATCTTCCTACGAGCAGTACTTC. Its translation is CASSQSGPSSYEQYF.

The V call is TRBV7-8, the J call TRBJ2-7; D is perhaps TRBD2 (5 bases). Germline CDR1 reads SGHVS; CDR2 reads FQNEAQ. CDR3 length equals 13 residues. DNA of the CDR3: TGTGCTACAGCCCCAGCGGATGCCTACGAGCAGTACTTC. Translation: CATAPADAYEQYF.

The rearrangement links TRBV27 to TRBJ2-7; TRBD1 agrees at 10 bases. The CDR3 covers 14 residues. V was pared by 6 bases and J by 3 bases, with 5 bases of the junction left unmatched. CDR1 and CDR2 from the germline V gene are MNHEY and SMNVEV (reference sequence). CDR3 coding DNA: TGTGCCAGCAGCTGGACAGGGGGGGTCTACGAGCAGTACTTC. As protein: CASSWTGGVYEQYF.

This chain connects TRBV21-1 to TRBJ2-7; the table assigns TRBD1, which was not confirmed against the DNA. TRBV21-1 is tagged as a pseudogene. This CDR3 is 15 amino acids long. CDR3 DNA: TGTGCCAGCAGCAAAGTCCGGCAGGGTAAGAGCAGGCAGTACTTC. Its translation is CASSKVRQGKSRQYF.

The chain recombines TRBV5-1 with TRBJ1-4, with D unresolved. The CDR3 length is 14 residues. Per germline, CDR1 SGHRS and CDR2 YFSETQ. V gave up 2 bases and J gave up 0 bases, with 5 bases separating them. DNA for the CDR3: TGCGCCAGCAGCTTCGGTGCAACTAATGAAAAACTGTTTTTT. It is translated as CASSFGATNEKLFF.

This chain uses TRBV27 with TRBJ2-7, with D perhaps TRBD2 (6 bases). Germline V gene sequence: CDR1 MNHEY, CDR2 SMNVEV (reference sequence). V lost 5 bases, J lost 3 bases, and 11 bases lay in between. This CDR3 is built from 13 residues. CDR3 bases: TGTGCCAGCAGTCGGGGGACTTTCTACGAGCAGTACTTC. Protein: CASSRGTFYEQYF.